The text below deals with one T cell receptor (beta chain). The record originates from a study of cytomegalovirus exposure and HLA in healthy donors. Deletions cut 6 bases from V and 4 bases from J, with 12 bases between. This CDR3 spans 13 amino acids. Looked up from germline, CDR1 is MNHEY and CDR2 is SVGAGI. Amplification used 60 Vbeta primers and 13 Jbeta primers. TCRdb's table, derived via immunoSEQ multiplex PCR, lists solely in-frame clones and lacks some. The listing contains about 65,000 clones. Sequenced input: PBMCs. This receptor was obtained from a boy aged 10-17 years in good health and CMV-seronegative. The V gene is TRBV6-5, the J gene TRBJ1-2, with D unclear. In nucleotides, the CDR3 is TGTGCCAGCAGACTACAAGGGAGCTATGGCTACACCTTC. Translated, it gives CASRLQGSYGYTF.